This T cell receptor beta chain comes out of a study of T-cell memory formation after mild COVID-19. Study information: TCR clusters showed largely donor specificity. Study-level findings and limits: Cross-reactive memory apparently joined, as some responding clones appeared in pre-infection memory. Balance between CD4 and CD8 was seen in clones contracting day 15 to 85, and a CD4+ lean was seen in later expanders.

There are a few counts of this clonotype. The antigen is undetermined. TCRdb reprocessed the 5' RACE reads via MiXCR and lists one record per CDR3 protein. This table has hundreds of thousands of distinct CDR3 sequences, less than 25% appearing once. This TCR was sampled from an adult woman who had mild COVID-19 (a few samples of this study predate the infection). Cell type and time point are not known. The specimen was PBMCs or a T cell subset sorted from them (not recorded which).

The DNA of the CDR3 is TGTGCCAGCAGTCCGTCTAGCGGGAGTACTGCTGAGCAGTTCTTC. This codes for CASSPSSGSTAEQFF. V and J are TRBV12-3 or TRBV12-4 and TRBJ2-1, with 10 bases that match TRBD2. This CDR3 comprises 15 residues. Trimming took 5 bases from V and 9 from J; bases not matched to a gene: 10.